Below, 21 T cell receptor beta chains from the same sample are listed, as sequenced in a study of T cell responses to AZD1222 COVID-19 vaccine. Libraries were prepared by immunoSEQ multiplex PCR; TCRdb keeps only in-frame clonotypes and omits some of them. The sample lists roughly 130,000 clones, around 84% occurring once. Material: peripheral blood, obtained on day 0 of AZD1222 vaccination. These receptors were taken from an adult in good health.

The chain carries TRBV30 and TRBJ1-5; D uncertain. The germline CDR1 and CDR2 sequences are GTSNPN and SVGIG (reference sequence). The V and J ends lost 3 bases and 4 bases respectively, with 10 bases between them. The CDR3 has 13 residues. CDR3 DNA: TGTGCCTGGAGCCGCGAGGGAAATCAGCCCCAGCATTTT. Its translation: CAWSREGNQPQHF.

The chain uses TRBV5-1 and TRBJ2-1; the match to TRBD1 covers 7 bases. The germline V gene has CDR1 SGHRS and CDR2 YFSETQ. V lost 4 bases and J lost 9; bases outside the gene matches: 4. CDR3 size: 12 residues. The CDR3 here is CASSPNRGEQFF. CDR3 coding DNA: TGCGCCAGCAGCCCGAACAGGGGTGAGCAGTTCTTC. Using reference TRBV5-1 and TRBJ2-1 for the parts outside the CDR3, the full variable domain is KAGVTQTPRYLIKTRGQQVTLSCSPISGHRSVSWYQQTPGQGLQFLFEYFSETQRNKGNFPGRFSGRQFSNSRSEMNVSTLELGDSALYLCASSPNRGEQFFGPGTRLTVL.

The chain uses TRBV29-1 and TRBJ1-2; weak D call: TRBD1 (6 bases). Germline V gene sequence: CDR1 SQVTM, CDR2 ANQGSEA. V lost 4 bases, J lost 7 bases, and 13 bases lay in between. This CDR3 spans 12 amino acids. CDR3 loop: CSVVGYRVGYTF. CDR3 DNA sequence: TGCAGCGTTGTGGGGTACAGGGTTGGCTACACCTTC.

V and J are TRBV7-2 and TRBJ2-1, with unresolved D. This CDR3 region has 15 residues. Per germline, CDR1 SGHTA and CDR2 FQGNSA. Trimming stripped 1 base from V and 8 bases from J, with 15 bases between. The CDR3 coding sequence is TGTGCCAGCAGCTTAGGTGGTAGGGCTTGGGATGAGCAGTTCTTC. Amino acid sequence: CASSLGGRAWDEQFF.

The CDR3 nucleotides are TGTGCCACCAGCTCGCCTGAGACTAGGGGGTTTACCGGGGAGCTGTTTTTT. It encodes CATSSPETRGFTGELFF. The rearrangement links TRBV15 to TRBJ2-2, with D perhaps given as TRBD1 or TRBD2 (6 bases each). In germline, CDR1 is LNHNV, CDR2 YYDKDF (reference sequence). V lost 5 bases, J lost 5 bases, and 21 bases lay in between. The CDR3 length is 17 residues.

V and J are TRBV28 and TRBJ2-2; maybe TRBD2 (5 bases). The germline gives CDR1 MDHEN, CDR2 SYDVKM. Trimming shortened V by 3 bases and J by 3 bases, and 5 bases separated the two germline ends. This CDR3 is built from 13 residues. The CDR3 region has the DNA TGTGCCAGCAGTTTGAGGGACACCGGGGAGCTGTTTTTT. Amino acid sequence: CASSLRDTGELFF.

This chain links TRBV5-6 with TRBJ2-7, with no clear D. With 5 bases removed from V and 1 base from J, the gap between germline ends came to 4 bases. Per germline, CDR1 SGHDT and CDR2 YYEEEE. This CDR3 region has 11 residues. CDR3 DNA: TGTGCCAGCAGTTCATCCTACGAGCAGTACTTC. This codes for CASSSSYEQYF.

Only one count was recorded for this clone. This chain connects TRBV4-1 to TRBJ1-4; D is undetermined. The germline V and J ends were trimmed by 0 bases and 0 bases, with 8 bases remaining between them. Germline V gene lookup returns CDR1 MGHRA and CDR2 YSYEKL. The CDR3 totals 16 residues. CDR3 residues: CASSQEVPATNEKLFF. Written as DNA, the CDR3 is TGCGCCAGCAGCCAAGAAGTGCCCGCAACTAATGAAAAACTGTTTTTT.

This clone has just one count. V gene TRBV9 combines with J gene TRBJ2-1, with TRBD1 as a possible D gene (6 bases). Germline CDR1 reads SGDLS; CDR2 reads YYNGEE. The CDR3 length is 13 residues. V lost 0 bases and J lost 10, with 11 bases in between. The CDR3 nucleotides read TGTGCCAGCAGCGTAGAGCCGAGGGGGGAGCAGTTCTTC. This gives the protein CASSVEPRGEQFF. The entire variable domain, with the rest obtained from reference TRBV9 and TRBJ2-1, is as follows: DSGVTQTPKHLITATGQRVTLRCSPRSGDLSVYWYQQSLDQGLQFLIQYYNGEERAKGNILERFSAQQFPDLHSELNLSSLELGDSALYFCASSVEPRGEQFFGPGTRLTVL.

The V gene is TRBV29-1, the J gene TRBJ2-3; D may be TRBD1 or TRBD2 (5 bases each). The CDR3 has 14 residues. Germline lookup yields CDR1 SQVTM and CDR2 ANQGSEA. The V end lost 2 bases, the J end lost 2 bases, and 11 bases lay between the germline ends. This CDR3 reads CSVEKWGTTDTQYF. CDR3 DNA sequence: TGCAGCGTTGAAAAGTGGGGGACCACAGATACGCAGTATTTT.

The chain links TRBV30 to TRBJ1-3; possibly TRBD1 for D (5 bases). Germline V gene data show CDR1 as GTSNPN and CDR2 as SVGIG (reference sequence). The V gene lost 0 bases and the J gene lost 0 bases, with 30 bases spanning the gap. This CDR3 has 22 residues. CDR3 region: CAWSVISGSLGDYTPSGNTIYF. The CDR3 DNA reads as TGTGCCTGGAGTGTGATTTCGGGCAGCTTGGGGGACTATACTCCCTCTGGAAACACCATATATTTT.

The chain carries TRBV28 and TRBJ1-1, with D uncertain. V dropped 1 base and J dropped 0 bases, with 6 bases sitting between them. CDR3 length: 14 amino acids. Germline loops: CDR1 MDHEN, CDR2 SYDVKM. CDR3 bases: TGTGCCAGCAGTTTATCACGGGTGAACACTGAAGCTTTCTTT. Its protein product is CASSLSRVNTEAFF.

This clone was observed a handful of times. An end of the junction does not agree with germline; a read error may underlie this. The CDR3 DNA follows: TGTGCCAGCAGTTATTATCCGGACAGGGGCGTAGTTTTT. Residues: CASSYYPDRGVVF. V usage is TRBV6-5 and J usage is TRBJ1-4, with 9 bases that match TRBD1. Germline values: CDR1 MNHEY, CDR2 SVGAGI. The CDR3 loop spans 13 amino acids.

The chain couples TRBV6-1 to TRBJ1-6, with TRBD1 matching 9 bases. Germline CDR1 reads MNHNS; CDR2 reads SASEGT. The length of the CDR3 is 15 residues. V gave up 1 base and J gave up 9 bases; unmatched junction bases: 4. The CDR3 loop is CASSEEGTGSSPLHF. The CDR3 DNA is TGTGCCAGCAGTGAAGAGGGGACAGGGAGTTCACCCCTCCACTTT.

The sample holds a few counts of this clone. The rearrangement links TRBV19 to TRBJ1-2, with 7 nucleotides matching TRBD1. The CDR3 is 12 amino acids. The germline CDR1 and CDR2 sequences are LNHDA and SQIVND (reference sequence). The junction had 6 bases not matched to a gene; V was cut back by 8 bases and J by 6 bases. CDR3 sequence reads: CASSVRGNGYTF. As DNA, the CDR3 is TGTGCCAGTTCTGTCAGGGGGAATGGCTACACCTTC. The full variable domain, in which reference TRBV19 and TRBJ1-2 provide the parts outside the CDR3, is DGGITQSPKYLFRKEGQNVTLSCEQNLNHDAMYWYRQDPGQGLRLIYYSQIVNDFQKGDIAEGYSVSREKKESFPLTVTSAQKNPTAFYLCASSVRGNGYTFGSGTRLTVV.

This clone appeared a single time. The V and J genes are TRBV7-2 and TRBJ1-3, with a tentative D call TRBD1 (6 bases). Looked up from germline, CDR1 is SGHTA and CDR2 is FQGNSA. V dropped 4 bases and J dropped 4 bases, with 14 bases sitting between them. The CDR3 runs 15 residues. In DNA, the CDR3 is TGTGCCAGCAGCTCCTACGACGGGACAGGAAACACCATATATTTT. Amino acid sequence: CASSSYDGTGNTIYF.

V gene TRBV5-4 combines with J gene TRBJ2-1; D may match TRBD1 or TRBD2 (5 bases each). V lost 0 bases, J lost 0 bases, and 10 bases lay in between. Germline assignment: CDR1 SGHNT and CDR2 YYREEE (reference sequence). The CDR3 length is 16 residues. The CDR3 DNA reads TGTGCCAGCAGCTTGGGAGGGACCGGCTCCTACAATGAGCAGTTCTTC. It encodes CASSLGGTGSYNEQFF. Supplemented by reference TRBV5-4 and TRBJ2-1, the full variable domain reads ETGVTQSPTHLIKTRGQQVTLRCSSQSGHNTVSWYQQALGQGPQFIFQYYREEENGRGNFPPRFSGLQFPNYSSELNVNALELDDSALYLCASSLGGTGSYNEQFFGPGTRLTVL.

The V call is TRBV7-3, the J call TRBJ2-1, with 9 bases aligning to TRBD2. With 3 bases clipped from V and 4 bases from J, the junction kept 16 bases outside the gene matches. Per germline, CDR1 SGHTA and CDR2 FQGTGA. The CDR3 spans 19 residues. CDR3 protein: CASSFSPPSLAGGYNEQFF. For the CDR3, the DNA is TGTGCCAGCAGCTTTAGCCCCCCGAGCCTCGCGGGGGGGTACAATGAGCAGTTCTTC.

The sample holds a few counts of this clone. The chain recombines TRBV6-5 with TRBJ2-1, with TRBD2 identical over 11 bases. The CDR3 sequence is 15 residues long. Germline-derived CDR1 and CDR2 are MNHEY and SVGAGI. V trimming: 4 bases; J trimming: 8 bases; junction bases outside the gene matches: 7. CDR3 region: CASSSLVAGGHEQFF. The CDR3 DNA follows: TGTGCCAGCAGTTCCCTCGTAGCGGGGGGGCATGAGCAGTTCTTC.

The CDR3 spells CASSLMGGGEQYF. CDR3 DNA: TGTGCCAGCAGCTTAATGGGAGGGGGCGAGCAGTACTTC. The rearrangement joins TRBV7-2 to TRBJ2-7, with TRBD2 as a possible D gene (7 bases). Trimming removed 2 bases at V and 6 bases at J, with 11 bases between. The CDR3 covers 13 residues. Germline V gene data show CDR1 as SGHTA and CDR2 as FQGNSA.

The chain combines TRBV18 with TRBJ2-3; 9 bases agree with TRBD1. CDR1 is KGHSH and CDR2 is LQKENI in the germline V gene. The CDR3 consists of 19 residues. V lost 4 bases, J lost 4 bases, and 18 bases stayed unmatched. CDR3 nucleotides: TGTGCCAGCTCACGCAACCCGGGACAGGGAACCCCCGGGGCAGATACGCAGTATTTT. This translates into CASSRNPGQGTPGADTQYF. The variable domain in full, with the rest retrieved from reference TRBV18 and TRBJ2-3, is NAGVMQNPRHLVRRRGQEARLRCSPMKGHSHVYWYRQLPEEGLKFMVYLQKENIIDESGMPKERFSAEFPKEGPSILRIQQVVRGDSAAYFCASSRNPGQGTPGADTQYFGPGTRLTVL.